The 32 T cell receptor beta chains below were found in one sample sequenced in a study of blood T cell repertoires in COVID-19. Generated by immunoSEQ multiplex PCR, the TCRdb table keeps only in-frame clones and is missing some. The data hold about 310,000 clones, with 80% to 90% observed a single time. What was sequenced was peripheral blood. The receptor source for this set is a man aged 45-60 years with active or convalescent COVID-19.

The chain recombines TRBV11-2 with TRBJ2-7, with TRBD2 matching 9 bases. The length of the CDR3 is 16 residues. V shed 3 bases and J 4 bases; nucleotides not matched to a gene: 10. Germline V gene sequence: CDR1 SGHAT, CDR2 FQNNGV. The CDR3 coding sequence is TGTGCCAGCAGCTTTAAACGACTAGCGGAGAGTTACGAGCAGTACTTC. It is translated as CASSFKRLAESYEQYF.

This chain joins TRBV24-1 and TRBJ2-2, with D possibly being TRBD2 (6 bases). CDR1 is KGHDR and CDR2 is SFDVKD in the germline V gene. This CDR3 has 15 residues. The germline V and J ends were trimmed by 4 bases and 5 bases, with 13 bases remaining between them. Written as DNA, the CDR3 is TGTGCCACCAGTGAGTCTAGCGATCATACCGGGGAGCTGTTTTTT. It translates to CATSESSDHTGELFF.

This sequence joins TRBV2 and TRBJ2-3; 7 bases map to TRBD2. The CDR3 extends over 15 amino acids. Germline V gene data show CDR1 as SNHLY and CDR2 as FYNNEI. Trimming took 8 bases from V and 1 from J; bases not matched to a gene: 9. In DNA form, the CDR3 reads TGTGCCAGCTCGGGGGAGGGTTTCGGCACAGATACGCAGTATTTT. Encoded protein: CASSGEGFGTDTQYF.

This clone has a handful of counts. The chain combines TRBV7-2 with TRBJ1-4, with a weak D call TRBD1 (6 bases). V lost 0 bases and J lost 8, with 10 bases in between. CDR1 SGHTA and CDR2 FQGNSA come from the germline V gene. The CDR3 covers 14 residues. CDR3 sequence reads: CASSLAGGKEKLFF. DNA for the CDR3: TGTGCCAGCAGCTTAGCAGGGGGAAAAGAAAAACTGTTTTTT.

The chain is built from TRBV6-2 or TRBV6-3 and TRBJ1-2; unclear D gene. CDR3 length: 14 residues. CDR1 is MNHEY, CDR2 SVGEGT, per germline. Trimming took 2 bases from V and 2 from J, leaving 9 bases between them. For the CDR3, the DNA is TGTGCCAGCAGTTACCGGCGGGGAAACTATGGCTACACCTTC. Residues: CASSYRRGNYGYTF.

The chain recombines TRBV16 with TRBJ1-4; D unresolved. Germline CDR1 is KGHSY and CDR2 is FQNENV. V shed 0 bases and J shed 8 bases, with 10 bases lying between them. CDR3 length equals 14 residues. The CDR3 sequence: CASSQSSQAEKLFF. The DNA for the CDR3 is TGTGCCAGCAGCCAATCGTCCCAGGCGGAAAAACTGTTTTTT.

For the CDR3, the DNA is TGTGCCAGCAGTGGGACAGCCAACCTATATAGCAATCAGCCCCAGCATTTT. Its translation: CASSGTANLYSNQPQHF. The chain uses TRBV6-1 and TRBJ1-5; D is perhaps TRBD1 (6 bases). Trimming left V 4 bases short and J 0 bases short, with 16 bases between. This CDR3 contains 17 residues. The V gene's germline CDR1 is MNHNS and CDR2 SASEGT.

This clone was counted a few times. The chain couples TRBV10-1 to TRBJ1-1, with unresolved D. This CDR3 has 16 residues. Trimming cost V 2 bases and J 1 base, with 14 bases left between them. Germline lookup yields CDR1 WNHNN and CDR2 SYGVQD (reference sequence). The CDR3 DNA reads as TGCGCCAGCAGTGAGATGGTGCTCGGGAGGAACACTGAAGCTTTCTTT. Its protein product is CASSEMVLGRNTEAFF.

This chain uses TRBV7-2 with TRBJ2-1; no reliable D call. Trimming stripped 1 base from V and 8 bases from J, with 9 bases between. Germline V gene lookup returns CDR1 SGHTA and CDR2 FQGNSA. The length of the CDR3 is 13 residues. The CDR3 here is CASSLGLKYEQFF. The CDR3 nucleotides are TGTGCCAGCAGCTTAGGACTTAAATATGAGCAGTTCTTC.

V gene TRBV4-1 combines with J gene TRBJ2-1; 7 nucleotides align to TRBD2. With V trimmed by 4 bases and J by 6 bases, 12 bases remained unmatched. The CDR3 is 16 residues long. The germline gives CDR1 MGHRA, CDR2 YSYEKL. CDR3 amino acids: CASSPGRGIDRNEQFF. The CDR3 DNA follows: TGCGCCAGCAGCCCAGGGAGGGGAATTGATCGCAATGAGCAGTTCTTC.

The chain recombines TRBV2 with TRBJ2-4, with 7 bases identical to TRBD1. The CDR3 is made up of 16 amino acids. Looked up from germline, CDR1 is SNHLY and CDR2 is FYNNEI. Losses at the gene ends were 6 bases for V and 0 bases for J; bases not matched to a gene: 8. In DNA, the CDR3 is TGTGCCAGCAGGCCGACAGGGTCCGGAGCCAAAAACATTCAGTACTTC. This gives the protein CASRPTGSGAKNIQYF.

As DNA, the CDR3 is TGTGCCAGCAGCTCCAGGGTCGACACTGAAGCTTTCTTT. Translated: CASSSRVDTEAFF. The chain is built from TRBV11-3 and TRBJ1-1; D is perhaps TRBD1 (5 bases). Looked up from germline, CDR1 is SGHNT and CDR2 is YENEEA. The CDR3 length is 13 residues. The ends were cut back, 4 bases at V and 3 bases at J, with 9 bases in the middle.

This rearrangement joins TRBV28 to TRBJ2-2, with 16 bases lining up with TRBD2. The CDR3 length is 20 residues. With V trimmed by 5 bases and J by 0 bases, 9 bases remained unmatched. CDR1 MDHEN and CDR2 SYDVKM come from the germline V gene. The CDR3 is CASSRWPGLAGGANTGELFF. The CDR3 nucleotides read TGTGCCAGCAGTCGGTGGCCGGGACTAGCGGGAGGGGCGAACACCGGGGAGCTGTTTTTT.

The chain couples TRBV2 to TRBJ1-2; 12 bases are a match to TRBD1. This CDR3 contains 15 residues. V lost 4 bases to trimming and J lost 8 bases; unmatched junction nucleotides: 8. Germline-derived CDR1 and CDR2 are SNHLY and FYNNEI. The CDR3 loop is CASSVPGQGARGYTF. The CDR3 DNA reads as TGTGCCAGCAGTGTACCGGGACAGGGGGCGCGAGGCTACACCTTC.

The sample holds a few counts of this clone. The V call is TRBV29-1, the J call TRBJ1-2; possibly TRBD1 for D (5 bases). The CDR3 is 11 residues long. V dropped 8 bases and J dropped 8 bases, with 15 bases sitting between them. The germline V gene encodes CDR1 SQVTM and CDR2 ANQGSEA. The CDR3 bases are TGCAGCCATCAGGGCGCGGGGGGCTACACCTTC. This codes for CSHQGAGGYTF.

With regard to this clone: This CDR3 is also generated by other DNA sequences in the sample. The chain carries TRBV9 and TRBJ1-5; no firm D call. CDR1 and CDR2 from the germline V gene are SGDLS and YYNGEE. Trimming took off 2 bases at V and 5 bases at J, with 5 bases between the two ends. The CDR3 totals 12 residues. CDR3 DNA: TGTGCCAGCAGCGTGGGAGATCAGCCCCAGCATTTT. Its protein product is CASSVGDQPQHF.

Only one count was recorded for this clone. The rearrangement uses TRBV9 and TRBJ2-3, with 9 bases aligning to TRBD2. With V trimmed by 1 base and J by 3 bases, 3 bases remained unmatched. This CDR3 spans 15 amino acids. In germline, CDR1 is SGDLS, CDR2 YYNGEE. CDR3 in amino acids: CASSVSSGRTDTQYF. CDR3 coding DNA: TGTGCCAGCAGCGTAAGTAGCGGGAGAACAGATACGCAGTATTTT.

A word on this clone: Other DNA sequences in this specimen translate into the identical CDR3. CDR3 protein: CASKTSGGGNEQFF. The CDR3 coding sequence is TGTGCCAGCAAAACTAGCGGGGGCGGGAATGAGCAGTTCTTC. The chain joins TRBV28 to TRBJ2-1; 11 positions match TRBD2. Germline V lookup: CDR1 MDHEN, CDR2 SYDVKM. This CDR3 spans 14 amino acids. The trim removed 7 bases at V and 7 bases at J, leaving 6 bases unmatched.

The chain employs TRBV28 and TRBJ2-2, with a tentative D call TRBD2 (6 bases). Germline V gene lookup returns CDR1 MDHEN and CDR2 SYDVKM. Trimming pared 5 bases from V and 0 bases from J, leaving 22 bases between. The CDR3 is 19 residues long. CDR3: CASSPRISRGLPNTGELFF. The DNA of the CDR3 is TGTGCCAGCAGTCCCAGAATAAGCCGTGGACTACCGAACACCGGGGAGCTGTTTTTT.

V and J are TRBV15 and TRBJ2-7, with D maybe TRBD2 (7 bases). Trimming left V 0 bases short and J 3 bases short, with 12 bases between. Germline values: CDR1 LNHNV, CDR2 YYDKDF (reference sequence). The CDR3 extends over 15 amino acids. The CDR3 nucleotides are TGTGCCACCAGCAGAGATGCGGGGGCAAACTACGAGCAGTACTTC. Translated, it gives CATSRDAGANYEQYF.

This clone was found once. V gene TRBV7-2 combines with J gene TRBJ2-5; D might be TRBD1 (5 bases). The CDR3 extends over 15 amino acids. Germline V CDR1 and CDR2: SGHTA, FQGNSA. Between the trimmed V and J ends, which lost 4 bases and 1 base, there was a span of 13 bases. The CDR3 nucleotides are TGTGCCAGCAGCTCCTACCCAGGGCCCCAAGAGACCCAGTACTTC. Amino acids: CASSSYPGPQETQYF.

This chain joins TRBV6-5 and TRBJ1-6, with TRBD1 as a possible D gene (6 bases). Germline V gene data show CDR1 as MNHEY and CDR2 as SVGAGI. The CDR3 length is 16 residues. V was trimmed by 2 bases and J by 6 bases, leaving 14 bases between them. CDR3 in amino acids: CASSYGHRDTNSPLHF. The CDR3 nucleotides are TGTGCCAGCAGTTACGGCCACCGGGACACTAATTCACCCCTCCACTTT.

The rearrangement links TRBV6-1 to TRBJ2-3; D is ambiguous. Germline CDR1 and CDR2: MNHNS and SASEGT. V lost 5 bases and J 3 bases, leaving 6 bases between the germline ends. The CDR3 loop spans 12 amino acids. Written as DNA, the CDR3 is TGTGCCAGCAGTCCCATGACAGATACGCAGTATTTT. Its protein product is CASSPMTDTQYF.

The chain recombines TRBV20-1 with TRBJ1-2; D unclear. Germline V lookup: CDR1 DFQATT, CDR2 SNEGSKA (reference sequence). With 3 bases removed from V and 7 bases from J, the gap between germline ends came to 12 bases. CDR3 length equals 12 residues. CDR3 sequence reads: CSASPAGGGYTF. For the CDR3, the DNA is TGCAGTGCTAGTCCCGCGGGCGGTGGCTACACCTTC.

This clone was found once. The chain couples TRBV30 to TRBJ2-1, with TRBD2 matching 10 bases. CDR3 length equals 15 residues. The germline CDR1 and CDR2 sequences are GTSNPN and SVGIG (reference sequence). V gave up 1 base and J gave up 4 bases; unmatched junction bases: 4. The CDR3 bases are TGTGCCTGGAGTGGGCTAGCGGGAGTTTACAATGAGCAGTTCTTC. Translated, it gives CAWSGLAGVYNEQFF.

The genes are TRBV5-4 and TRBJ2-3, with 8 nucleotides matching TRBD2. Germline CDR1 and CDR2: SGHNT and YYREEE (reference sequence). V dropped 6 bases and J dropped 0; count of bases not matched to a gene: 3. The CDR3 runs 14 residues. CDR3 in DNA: TGTGCCAGCAAAACTAGCGGAAGCACAGATACGCAGTATTTT. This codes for CASKTSGSTDTQYF.

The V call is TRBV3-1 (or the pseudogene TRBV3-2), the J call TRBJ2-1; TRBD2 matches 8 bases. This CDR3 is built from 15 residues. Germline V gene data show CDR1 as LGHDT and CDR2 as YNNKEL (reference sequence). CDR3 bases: TGTGCTAGTCGGTCTATGGTAGCGGGAAACAATGAGCAGTTCTTC. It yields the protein CASRSMVAGNNEQFF.

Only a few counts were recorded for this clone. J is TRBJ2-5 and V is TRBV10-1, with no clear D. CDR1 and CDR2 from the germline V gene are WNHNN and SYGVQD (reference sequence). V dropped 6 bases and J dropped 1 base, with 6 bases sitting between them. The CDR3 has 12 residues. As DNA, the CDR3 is TGCGCCAGCAGCCCGGGCCAAGAGACCCAGTACTTC. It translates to CASSPGQETQYF.

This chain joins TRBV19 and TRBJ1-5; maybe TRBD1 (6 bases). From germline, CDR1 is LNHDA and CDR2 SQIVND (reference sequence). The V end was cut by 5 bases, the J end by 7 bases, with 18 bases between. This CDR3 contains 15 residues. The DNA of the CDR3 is TGTGCCAGTAGTCCCCGACAGGATCGGGGACAGCCCCAGCATTTT. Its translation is CASSPRQDRGQPQHF.

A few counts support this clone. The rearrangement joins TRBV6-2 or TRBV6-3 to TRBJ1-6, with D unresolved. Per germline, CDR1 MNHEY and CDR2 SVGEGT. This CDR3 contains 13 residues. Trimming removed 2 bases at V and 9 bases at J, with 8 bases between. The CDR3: CASSYLRGSPLHF. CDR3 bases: TGTGCCAGCAGTTACCTCCGGGGTTCACCCCTCCACTTT.

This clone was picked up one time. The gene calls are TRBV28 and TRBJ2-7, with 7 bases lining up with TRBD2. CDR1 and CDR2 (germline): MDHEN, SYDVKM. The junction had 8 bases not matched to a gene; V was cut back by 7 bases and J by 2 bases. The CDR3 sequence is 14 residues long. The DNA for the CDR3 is TGTGCCAGCACCACCGGGGGGAGGGCCTACGAGCAGTACTTC. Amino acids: CASTTGGRAYEQYF.

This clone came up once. CDR3 coding DNA: TGTGCCAGTAGTAGGACAGTTCTCAACACCGGGGAGCTGTTTTTT. Encoded protein: CASSRTVLNTGELFF. V is TRBV19 and J is TRBJ2-2, with a tentative D call TRBD1 (6 bases). V was shortened by 4 bases and J by 2 bases, with 11 bases between the two germline ends. This CDR3 spans 15 amino acids. Germline V lookup: CDR1 LNHDA, CDR2 SQIVND (reference sequence). Filled out from reference TRBV19 and TRBJ2-2, the complete variable domain reads DGGITQSPKYLFRKEGQNVTLSCEQNLNHDAMYWYRQDPGQGLRLIYYSQIVNDFQKGDIAEGYSVSREKKESFPLTVTSAQKNPTAFYLCASSRTVLNTGELFFGEGSRLTVL.